The next 11 T cell receptor beta chains were all read from a single sample in a study of T cell changes during pregnancy in multiple sclerosis. The repertoire was sequenced with immunoSEQ multiplex PCR; TCRdb's copy has only in-frame clones and lacks some. The data hold under 75,000 clones, with approximately 91% observed a single time. Sequencing was performed on peripheral blood, taken in the first trimester of pregnancy. These receptors originate from a female donor with multiple sclerosis, enrolled in a pregnancy study.

J is TRBJ1-2 and V is TRBV6-1, with 7 positions matching TRBD1. The CDR3 extends over 15 amino acids. V shed 0 bases, J shed 4 bases, and the junction held 5 bases outside the gene matches. The germline CDR1 and CDR2 sequences are MNHNS and SASEGT. Here the CDR3 reads CASSEARGTAYGYTF. DNA for the CDR3: TGTGCCAGCAGTGAAGCGCGCGGGACAGCCTATGGCTACACCTTC.

The CDR3 bases are TGTGCCAGCAGCTTCCGGGGGGGGCGGCGTGGAAACACCATATATTTT. Translation: CASSFRGGRRGNTIYF. The chain recombines TRBV28 with TRBJ1-3; weak D call: TRBD1 (6 bases). V shed 6 bases and J shed 3 bases, with 18 bases lying between them. CDR1 is MDHEN and CDR2 is SYDVKM in the germline V gene. The CDR3 runs to 16 residues.

The chain employs TRBV10-1 and TRBJ2-7, with 11 bases fitting TRBD2. This CDR3 has 17 amino acids. V was clipped by 0 bases and J by 3 bases; unmatched bases: 7. CDR1 is WNHNN, CDR2 SYGVQD, per germline (reference sequence). The chain's CDR3 is CASSESGSGGVFYEQYF. For the CDR3, the DNA is TGCGCCAGCAGTGAGTCAGGTAGCGGGGGGGTGTTCTACGAGCAGTACTTC.

This chain connects TRBV14 to TRBJ1-3; D is undetermined. The CDR3 length is 19 residues. V was pared by 4 bases and J by 0 bases, with 22 bases between. Germline V gene sequence: CDR1 SGHDN, CDR2 FVKESK. In nucleotides, the CDR3 is TGTGCCAGCAGCCCTTTCCGCGGTGGAGGGTCGCACTCTGGAAACACCATATATTTT. Translated: CASSPFRGGGSHSGNTIYF.

This chain joins TRBV2 and TRBJ1-1; 7 bases align to TRBD1. This CDR3 region has 13 residues. Germline CDR1 is SNHLY and CDR2 is FYNNEI. Trimming at V came to 6 bases and at J to 6 bases, leaving 7 bases not matched to a gene. DNA for the CDR3: TGTGCCAGCAGGGAGACAGGGAAGGCTGAAGCTTTCTTT. It codes for CASRETGKAEAFF.

The chain combines TRBV28 with TRBJ1-3; TRBD1 is a possible D gene (5 bases). The CDR3 extends over 16 amino acids. The V gene's germline CDR1 is MDHEN and CDR2 SYDVKM. Trimming took off 2 bases at V and 3 bases at J, with 14 bases between the two ends. The CDR3 spells CASSLQGKEFGNTIYF. CDR3 coding DNA: TGTGCCAGCAGTTTACAGGGTAAAGAGTTTGGAAACACCATATATTTT.

The chain uses TRBV29-1 and TRBJ1-3; D is possibly TRBD1 (5 bases). Trimming stripped 0 bases from V and 3 bases from J, with 9 bases between. The germline CDR1 and CDR2 sequences are SQVTM and ANQGSEA. The length of the CDR3 is 14 residues. CDR3 region: CSVEEGAGGNTIYF. The DNA for the CDR3 is TGCAGCGTTGAAGAAGGGGCAGGTGGAAACACCATATATTTT.

The chain couples TRBV29-1 to TRBJ2-7; TRBD1 matches 10 bases. This CDR3 comprises 13 residues. Germline CDR1 reads SQVTM; CDR2 reads ANQGSEA. V dropped 5 bases and J dropped 5; count of bases not matched to a gene: 6. CDR3 protein: CSVKGQGSHEQYF. The DNA for the CDR3 is TGCAGCGTTAAGGGACAGGGGAGTCACGAGCAGTACTTC.

The V gene is TRBV19, the J gene TRBJ1-5; D is unresolved. Between the trimmed V and J ends, which lost 9 bases and 2 bases, there was a span of 17 bases. This CDR3 spans 15 amino acids. CDR1 and CDR2 (germline): LNHDA, SQIVND (reference sequence). CDR3: CASRGAASGNQPQHF. The CDR3 coding sequence is TGTGCCAGCCGGGGTGCGGCCAGTGGCAATCAGCCCCAGCATTTT.

V is TRBV5-4 and J is TRBJ2-7; tentatively, D is TRBD1 (6 bases). The CDR3 totals 13 residues. The germline gives CDR1 SGHNT, CDR2 YYREEE (reference sequence). Trimming stripped 3 bases from V and 2 bases from J, with 9 bases between. The CDR3 here is CASSWDIAYEQYF. In DNA form, the CDR3 reads TGTGCCAGCAGCTGGGACATAGCCTACGAGCAGTACTTC.

The V gene is TRBV9, the J gene TRBJ2-3, with D uncertain. This CDR3 region has 16 residues. V shed 0 bases and J shed 1 base, with 12 bases lying between them. Per germline, CDR1 SGDLS and CDR2 YYNGEE. The chain's CDR3 is CASSVAAAGGTDTQYF. CDR3 nucleotide sequence: TGTGCCAGCAGCGTAGCTGCGGCTGGCGGCACAGATACGCAGTATTTT.